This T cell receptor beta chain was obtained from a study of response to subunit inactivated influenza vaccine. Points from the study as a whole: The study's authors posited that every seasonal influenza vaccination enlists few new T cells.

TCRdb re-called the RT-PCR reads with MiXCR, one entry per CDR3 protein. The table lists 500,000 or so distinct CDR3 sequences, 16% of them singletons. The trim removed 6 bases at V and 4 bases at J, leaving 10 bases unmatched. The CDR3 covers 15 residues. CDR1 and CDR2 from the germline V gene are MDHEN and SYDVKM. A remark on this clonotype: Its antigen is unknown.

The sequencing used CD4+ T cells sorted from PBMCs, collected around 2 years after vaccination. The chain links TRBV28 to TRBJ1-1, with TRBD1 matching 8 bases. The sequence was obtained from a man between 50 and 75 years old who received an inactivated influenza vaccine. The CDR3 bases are TGTGCCAGCAGCTCGGGACAGGCGGCCGGCACTGAAGCTTTCTTT. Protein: CASSSGQAAGTEAFF.